Each of the 22 T cell receptor beta chains below was sequenced from the same sample in a study (dated by TCRdb to about 2015). Library generation was performed with multiplex PCR. Instrument used: Ion Torrent PGM. In the roughly 24-patient analysis, TRBV12-4/TRBJ1-2 clonotypes were amplified using adaptor-ligated barcode primers. TCRdb itself trimmed the public reads at Q25 with fastp, ran MiXCR and retained productive beta chains. Every entry covers one CDR3 protein and lists the most common genes and DNA from its rows. Within this sample are over 1,000 distinct CDR3 sequences, with about 33% of them counted one time only. The ten most abundant clones make up 11% of the sample. Sample: memory CD4+ T cells sorted from blood. What the cell subset or site label conveys for this sample: memory CD4+ T cells, CD4+CD45RO+CD25-. Source of these receptors: a female donor with breast cancer.

This chain joins TRBV12-3 or TRBV12-4 and TRBJ1-2; no clear D gene. This CDR3 is built from 10 residues. Trimming took off 6 bases at V and 10 bases at J, with 9 bases between the two ends. CDR3 residues: CASRDFDYTF. Written as DNA, the CDR3 is TGTGCCAGCAGGGACTTCGACTACACCTTC.

By share of the sample, this clonotype is large (0.1 to 1%). V and J are TRBV12-3 or TRBV12-4 and TRBJ1-2, with a possible D match to TRBD1 (5 bases). The CDR3 consists of 13 residues. Trimming shortened V by 7 bases and J by 5 bases, and 14 bases separated the two germline ends. This chain's CDR3 is CASIRQSDYGYTF. For the CDR3, the DNA is TGTGCCAGCATTCGACAGTCAGATTATGGCTACACCTTC.

By sample share, this clonotype is large. The CDR3 region has the DNA TGTGCCAGCAGTTTAACAGGGGCTGGCTACACCTTC. It codes for CASSLTGAGYTF. J is TRBJ1-2 and V is TRBV12-3 or TRBV12-4; 7 bases match TRBD1. The CDR3 covers 12 residues. V shed 2 bases and J 7 bases; nucleotides not matched to a gene: 1.

CDR3 coding DNA: TGTGCCAGCGCCCGGGACAGTAACTATGGCTACACCTTC. Its protein is CASARDSNYGYTF. The J gene is TRBJ1-2, the V gene TRBV12-3 or TRBV12-4, with 7 bases identical to TRBD1. The V gene end was trimmed by 8 bases and the J gene end by 1 base; junction bases not matched to a gene: 4. The CDR3 extends over 13 amino acids.

The chain uses TRBV12-3 or TRBV12-4 and TRBJ1-2; a weak D match, TRBD1 (5 bases). The length of the CDR3 is 14 residues. V lost 3 bases to trimming and J lost 7 bases, with 15 bases between them. Written as DNA, the CDR3 is TGTGCCAGCAGTTTGGACAAGGGGCTGCTTGGCTACACCTTC. Translation: CASSLDKGLLGYTF.

This clonotype is medium-sized in the sample. The rearrangement uses TRBV12-3 or TRBV12-4 and TRBJ1-2; tentatively, D is TRBD1 (5 bases). The length of the CDR3 is 14 residues. Trimming left V 4 bases short and J 2 bases short, with 11 bases between. Written as DNA, the CDR3 is TGTGCCAGCAGTTCTCGAGGGACCAACTATGGCTACACCTTC. Its protein is CASSSRGTNYGYTF.

The CDR3 protein is CASSRVAPAYGYTF. CDR3 coding DNA: TGTGCCAGCAGTCGGGTCGCCCCAGCCTATGGCTACACCTTC. The chain joins TRBV12-3 or TRBV12-4 to TRBJ1-2; D is unresolved. Trimming stripped 5 bases from V and 4 bases from J, with 14 bases between. The CDR3 consists of 14 residues.

Relative to its sample, this clonotype is medium-sized (0.01 to 0.1%). This chain connects TRBV12-3 or TRBV12-4 to TRBJ1-2; possibly TRBD1 for D (5 bases). The V end was cut by 2 bases, the J end by 8 bases, with 15 bases between. This CDR3 spans 14 amino acids. The CDR3 sequence: CASSLIGEFWGYTF. CDR3 DNA sequence: TGTGCCAGCAGTTTAATAGGGGAGTTTTGGGGCTACACCTTC.

This CDR3 reads CASSASDRGNYGYTF. In DNA form, the CDR3 reads TGTGCCAGCAGTGCTTCGGACAGGGGAAACTATGGCTACACCTTC. The rearrangement links TRBV12-3 or TRBV12-4 to TRBJ1-2, with 9 bases fitting TRBD1. Trimming cost V 5 bases and J 2 bases; bases outside gene matches: 6. CDR3 length: 15 residues.

This clonotype is categorized as medium-sized. The chain has TRBV12-3 or TRBV12-4 and TRBJ1-2, with D possibly TRBD1 on 5 matching bases. V gave up 0 bases and J gave up 2 bases, with 7 bases separating them. This CDR3 is built from 14 residues. The CDR3 spells CASSLAGANYGYTF. The CDR3 DNA reads TGTGCCAGCAGTTTAGCAGGGGCCAACTATGGCTACACCTTC.

By share, this clonotype ranks as large. The chain joins TRBV12-3 or TRBV12-4 to TRBJ1-2, with no clear D. Trimming shortened V by 1 base and J by 3 bases, and 9 bases separated the two germline ends. This CDR3 region has 14 residues. CDR3 DNA sequence: TGTGCCAGCAGTTTAGACACCGCGGACTATGGCTACACCTTC. Translation: CASSLDTADYGYTF.

The V and J genes are TRBV12-3 or TRBV12-4 and TRBJ1-2; a possible D gene is TRBD1 (5 bases). Trimming removed 6 bases from V and 8 bases from J, with 10 bases in between. This CDR3 has 11 residues. CDR3 loop: CASRGVDGYTF. CDR3 coding DNA: TGTGCCAGCAGAGGGGTGGACGGCTACACCTTC.

By sample fraction, this clonotype is large (0.1 to 1%). The chain recombines TRBV12-3 or TRBV12-4 with TRBJ1-2; D not resolved. V lost 7 bases to trimming and J lost 5 bases, with 14 bases between them. This CDR3 has 13 residues. CDR3 in amino acids: CASTVRADYGYTF. DNA of the CDR3: TGTGCCAGCACCGTGAGGGCGGATTATGGCTACACCTTC.

This clonotype is a singleton in its sample. This chain joins TRBV12-3 or TRBV12-4 and TRBJ1-2; D perhaps matches TRBD1 (6 bases). V was clipped by 10 bases and J by 7 bases, with 10 bases between them. This CDR3 is 10 amino acids long. The CDR3 coding sequence is TGTGCCACCAGGGGTGTTGGCTACACCTTC. Translated, it gives CATRGVGYTF.

CDR3 nucleotide sequence: TGTGCCAGCAGGGCGACAGGGTTGAGCTATGGCTACACCTTC. Protein sequence: CASRATGLSYGYTF. The chain joins TRBV12-3 or TRBV12-4 to TRBJ1-2, with TRBD1 matching 7 bases. The V and J ends lost 6 bases and 4 bases, in that order; junction bases with no gene match: 8. This CDR3 comprises 14 residues.

This clonotype is deemed large (0.1 to 1%). The chain employs TRBV12-3 or TRBV12-4 and TRBJ1-2; TRBD1 aligns across 8 bases. The CDR3 is 13 residues long. The V and J ends lost 5 bases and 3 bases, in that order; junction bases with no gene match: 2. The CDR3 protein is CASSPDRDYGYTF. CDR3 nucleotide sequence: TGTGCCAGCAGTCCGGACAGGGACTATGGCTACACCTTC.

The count of this clonotype is one. CDR3: CASARDRDVYGYTF. The CDR3 DNA follows: TGTGCCAGCGCCCGGGACAGGGATGTCTATGGCTACACCTTC. V usage is TRBV12-3 or TRBV12-4 and J usage is TRBJ1-2, with 9 bases matching TRBD1. The length of the CDR3 is 14 residues. The V segment lost 8 bases and the J segment 4 bases; nucleotides outside the gene matches: 8.

This clonotype is categorized as medium-sized (0.01 to 0.1%). This rearrangement joins TRBV12-3 or TRBV12-4 to TRBJ1-2, with D possibly matching TRBD1 (5 bases). Trimming shortened V by 5 bases and J by 5 bases, and 9 bases separated the two germline ends. The length of the CDR3 is 12 residues. The CDR3 DNA follows: TGTGCCAGCAGTCTCCGACAGTATGGCTACACCTTC. Translating gives CASSLRQYGYTF.

This clonotype was found a few times. The V and J genes are TRBV12-3 or TRBV12-4 and TRBJ1-2; no firm D call. This CDR3 spans 12 amino acids. Trimming took 11 bases from V and 2 from J, leaving 12 bases between them. CDR3 loop: CACLRVNYGYTF. In DNA, the CDR3 is TGTGCCTGCCTGAGGGTCAACTATGGCTACACCTTC.

This clonotype was seen many times. The DNA for the CDR3 is TGTGCCAGCAGTCCCTCAGGAAGCAATGGCTACACCTTC. This translates into CASSPSGSNGYTF. This sequence joins TRBV12-3 or TRBV12-4 and TRBJ1-2; D gene ambiguous. This CDR3 is 13 amino acids long. V lost 5 bases and J 6 bases, leaving 13 bases between the germline ends.

This clonotype has only a few counts. The chain has TRBV12-3 or TRBV12-4 and TRBJ1-2; TRBD1 matches at 10 bases. The trim removed 6 bases at V and 6 bases at J, leaving 10 bases unmatched. The CDR3 contains 15 residues. CDR3 DNA sequence: TGTGCCAGCAGCCCGGGACAGGGGCACCGCAATGGCTACACCTTC. Its translation is CASSPGQGHRNGYTF.

By its share, this clonotype is large. The chain carries TRBV12-3 or TRBV12-4 and TRBJ1-2; 7 nucleotides match TRBD1. CDR3 length equals 17 residues. V gave up 3 bases and J gave up 5 bases; unmatched junction bases: 15. CDR3 nucleotide sequence: TGTGCCAGCAGTTTCGACAGGGAACGGCCTTTTGGATATGGCTACACCTTC. Translated: CASSFDRERPFGYGYTF.